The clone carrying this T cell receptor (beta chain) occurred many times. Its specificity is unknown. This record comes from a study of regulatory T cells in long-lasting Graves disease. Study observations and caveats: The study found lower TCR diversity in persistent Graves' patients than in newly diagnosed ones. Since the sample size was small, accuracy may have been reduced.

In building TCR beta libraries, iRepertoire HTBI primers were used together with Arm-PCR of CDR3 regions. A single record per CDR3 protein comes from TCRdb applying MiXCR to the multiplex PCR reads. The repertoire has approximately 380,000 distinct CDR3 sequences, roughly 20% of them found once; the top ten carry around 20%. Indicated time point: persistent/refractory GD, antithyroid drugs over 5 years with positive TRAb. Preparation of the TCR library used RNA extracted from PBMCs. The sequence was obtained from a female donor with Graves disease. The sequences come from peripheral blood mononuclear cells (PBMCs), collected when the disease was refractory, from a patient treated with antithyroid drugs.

CDR3 loop: CASSLGGYTF. CDR3 nucleotides: TGTGCCAGCAGTTTAGGGGGCTACACCTTC. The chain couples TRBV28 to TRBJ1-2; D is uncertain. Germline assignment: CDR1 MDHEN and CDR2 SYDVKM. The CDR3 runs to 10 residues. Trimming took 2 bases from V and 8 from J, leaving 3 bases between them.